Listed below are T cell receptor beta chains from one sample, sequenced in a study of T cell responses to AZD1222 COVID-19 vaccine. Profiling relied on immunoSEQ multiplex PCR, and the TCRdb table lists in-frame clones only, not all of them. The profile covers roughly 260,000 clones, with over 85% appearing a single time and 0.5% to 0.65% taken by the ten largest. The material sequenced was peripheral blood, taken on day 0 of AZD1222 vaccination. Receptors were obtained from an adult in good health. The CDR3 runs from the conserved cysteine through the conserved F or W. Fields, in order: V gene, CDR3 length, clone size, D gene, J gene, CDR3 DNA, CDR3 protein. The D gene is left open where the match is weak. Clone size is stated in some rows and not others, as once, few, many or a class when expanded.

v_call: TRBV4-3; cdr3_length: 15; clone_size: NA; d_call: NA; j_call: TRBJ2-1; cdr3_nt: TGCGCCAGCAGCCAAGATACGCGCTCCTACAATGAGCAGTTCTTC; cdr3_aa: CASSQDTRSYNEQFF
v_call: TRBV5-8; cdr3_length: 16; clone_size: NA; d_call: NA; j_call: TRBJ1-4; cdr3_nt: TGTGCCAGCAGCTGGGGAGCTGGTGGAACTAATGAAAAACTGTTTTTT; cdr3_aa: CASSWGAGGTNEKLFF
v_call: TRBV5-4; cdr3_length: 13; clone_size: NA; d_call: NA; j_call: TRBJ2-5; cdr3_nt: TGTGCCAGCAGCGGGAGAAGTAGGGAGACCCAGTACTTC; cdr3_aa: CASSGRSRETQYF
v_call: TRBV4-3; cdr3_length: 14; clone_size: NA; d_call: NA; j_call: TRBJ2-2; cdr3_nt: TGCGCCAGCAGCCAAGATCGGCACACCGGGGAGCTGTTTTTT; cdr3_aa: CASSQDRHTGELFF
v_call: TRBV29-1; cdr3_length: 13; clone_size: NA; d_call: NA; j_call: TRBJ2-1; cdr3_nt: TGCAGCCAGAGCGGCGGGCTCTACAATGAGCAGTTCTTC; cdr3_aa: CSQSGGLYNEQFF
v_call: TRBV3-1/TRBV3-2; cdr3_length: 16; clone_size: NA; d_call: NA; j_call: TRBJ2-7; cdr3_nt: TGTGCCAGCAGCCAAAGTTTCGGGCCTCTTGGCTACGAGCAGTACTTC; cdr3_aa: CASSQSFGPLGYEQYF
v_call: TRBV27; cdr3_length: 15; clone_size: NA; d_call: TRBD1; j_call: TRBJ2-2; cdr3_nt: TGTGCCAGCAGGGACCGGACAGGAAAGGCCGGGGAGCTGTTTTTT; cdr3_aa: CASRDRTGKAGELFF
v_call: TRBV4-1; cdr3_length: 14; clone_size: NA; d_call: TRBD1; j_call: TRBJ1-1; cdr3_nt: TGCGCCAGCAGCCCACACAGGGGACCCACTGAAGCTTTCTTT; cdr3_aa: CASSPHRGPTEAFF
v_call: TRBV18; cdr3_length: 17; clone_size: NA; d_call: TRBD1; j_call: TRBJ1-6; cdr3_nt: TGTGCCAGCTCACCACAACAGGGGGGCCCCTATAATTCACCCCTCCACTTT; cdr3_aa: CASSPQQGGPYNSPLHF
v_call: TRBV11-2; cdr3_length: 11; clone_size: once; d_call: NA; j_call: TRBJ1-1; cdr3_nt: TGTGCCAGCAGCCTGGGGACAGAAGCTTTCTTT; cdr3_aa: CASSLGTEAFF
v_call: TRBV28; cdr3_length: 14; clone_size: NA; d_call: NA; j_call: TRBJ2-7; cdr3_nt: TGTGCCAGCAGTTTGGCCACAGTATCCTACGAGCAGTACTTC; cdr3_aa: CASSLATVSYEQYF
v_call: TRBV5-4; cdr3_length: 13; clone_size: NA; d_call: TRBD1; j_call: TRBJ2-5; cdr3_nt: TGTGCCAGCAGCCTGGGACAGGCAGAGACCCAGTACTTC; cdr3_aa: CASSLGQAETQYF
v_call: TRBV6-1; cdr3_length: 16; clone_size: NA; d_call: NA; j_call: TRBJ1-5; cdr3_nt: TGTGCCAGCAGTGAAATGACATCCCGGTTCGATCAGCCCCAGCATTTT; cdr3_aa: CASSEMTSRFDQPQHF
v_call: TRBV2; cdr3_length: 14; clone_size: NA; d_call: TRBD2; j_call: TRBJ2-1; cdr3_nt: TGTGCCAGCAGGGCGATTAGCGGGGGGCCCCGGCAGTTCTTC; cdr3_aa: CASRAISGGPRQFF
v_call: TRBV6-6; cdr3_length: 15; clone_size: NA; d_call: TRBD1; j_call: TRBJ1-6; cdr3_nt: TGTGCCAGCAGCCGGGACAGGGGAAAGAATTCACCCCTCCACTTT; cdr3_aa: CASSRDRGKNSPLHF
v_call: TRBV10-2; cdr3_length: 15; clone_size: NA; d_call: TRBD2; j_call: TRBJ2-3; cdr3_nt: TGCGCCAGCAAGGGACTAGCGGGGGTCACAGATACGCAGTATTTT; cdr3_aa: CASKGLAGVTDTQYF
v_call: TRBV6-5; cdr3_length: 11; clone_size: NA; d_call: NA; j_call: TRBJ2-3; cdr3_nt: TGTGCCAGCAGTTACTCGGGAAAGCAGTATTTT; cdr3_aa: CASSYSGKQYF
v_call: TRBV5-1; cdr3_length: 13; clone_size: NA; d_call: NA; j_call: TRBJ2-7; cdr3_nt: TGCGCCAGCAGCCGCGGGGCCAACTACGAGCAGTACTTC; cdr3_aa: CASSRGANYEQYF
v_call: TRBV16; cdr3_length: 13; clone_size: NA; d_call: NA; j_call: TRBJ2-7; cdr3_nt: TGTGCCAGCAGCCAAAATCACCGGCGGGAGCAGTACTTC; cdr3_aa: CASSQNHRREQYF
v_call: TRBV6-5; cdr3_length: 13; clone_size: NA; d_call: NA; j_call: TRBJ1-5; cdr3_nt: TGTGCCAGCAGGGGCCAAGCCGGTCAGCCCCAGCATTTT; cdr3_aa: CASRGQAGQPQHF
v_call: TRBV2; cdr3_length: 14; clone_size: NA; d_call: TRBD1; j_call: TRBJ1-2; cdr3_nt: TGTGCCAGCAGTTGGGACAGACTATACTATGGCTACACCTTC; cdr3_aa: CASSWDRLYYGYTF
v_call: TRBV14; cdr3_length: 12; clone_size: NA; d_call: TRBD2; j_call: TRBJ2-1; cdr3_nt: TGTGCCAGCAGCCAACTAGCGGGAGGGCAGTTCTTC; cdr3_aa: CASSQLAGGQFF
v_call: TRBV7-8; cdr3_length: 17; clone_size: NA; d_call: NA; j_call: TRBJ2-3; cdr3_nt: TGTGCCAGCAGCTCTCAGGGGTCAGTGGCTAGCACAGATACGCAGTATTTT; cdr3_aa: CASSSQGSVASTDTQYF
v_call: TRBV4-2; cdr3_length: 17; clone_size: NA; d_call: NA; j_call: TRBJ2-3; cdr3_nt: TGTGCCAGCAGCCAAGAAGGTGTGGGGGGCGGGGCAGATACGCAGTATTTT; cdr3_aa: CASSQEGVGGGADTQYF
v_call: TRBV9; cdr3_length: 16; clone_size: NA; d_call: TRBD1; j_call: TRBJ2-7; cdr3_nt: TGTGCCAGCAGCGTAGGAGTTGGGGGACAGGGCTACGAGCAGTACTTC; cdr3_aa: CASSVGVGGQGYEQYF
v_call: TRBV5-1; cdr3_length: 14; clone_size: NA; d_call: NA; j_call: TRBJ2-7; cdr3_nt: TGCGCCAGCAGCCCCGGCGGGGTGGCCTACGAGCAGTACTTC; cdr3_aa: CASSPGGVAYEQYF
v_call: TRBV4-1; cdr3_length: 16; clone_size: once; d_call: NA; j_call: TRBJ1-2; cdr3_nt: TGCGCCAGCAGCCAAGAGGCGGGGGCGCGGGTCTATGGCTACACCTTC; cdr3_aa: CASSQEAGARVYGYTF
v_call: TRBV19; cdr3_length: 18; clone_size: NA; d_call: TRBD2; j_call: TRBJ2-3; cdr3_nt: TGTGCCAGTAGTCCCCGCCTGGGACTAGCGGGCGCCACAGATACGCAGTATTTT; cdr3_aa: CASSPRLGLAGATDTQYF
v_call: TRBV4-2; cdr3_length: 15; clone_size: NA; d_call: NA; j_call: TRBJ1-1; cdr3_nt: TGTGCCAGCAGCCAAACTTTACAGGGGAACACTGAAGCTTTCTTT; cdr3_aa: CASSQTLQGNTEAFF
v_call: TRBV5-6; cdr3_length: 15; clone_size: NA; d_call: NA; j_call: TRBJ2-2; cdr3_nt: TGTGCCAGCAGCTTGGCTCCTACAGGCACCGGGGAGCTGTTTTTT; cdr3_aa: CASSLAPTGTGELFF
v_call: TRBV3-1/TRBV3-2; cdr3_length: 13; clone_size: NA; d_call: NA; j_call: TRBJ2-5; cdr3_nt: TGTGCCAGCAGCCGGGGTGATGTCTCGTCCCAGTACTTC; cdr3_aa: CASSRGDVSSQYF
v_call: TRBV28; cdr3_length: 18; clone_size: NA; d_call: TRBD1; j_call: TRBJ1-2; cdr3_nt: TGTGCCAGCAGTTTACGGCCGGGAAGGGCCGGGACAGGGAGAGTCTACACCTTC; cdr3_aa: CASSLRPGRAGTGRVYTF
v_call: TRBV28; cdr3_length: 17; clone_size: NA; d_call: NA; j_call: TRBJ1-2; cdr3_nt: TGTGCCAGCAGTCCACTTGGGGCGTCCTTTCTAGGCTATGGCTACACCTTC; cdr3_aa: CASSPLGASFLGYGYTF
v_call: TRBV2; cdr3_length: 15; clone_size: NA; d_call: TRBD1; j_call: TRBJ1-4; cdr3_nt: TGTGCCAGCAGTGAACACAGGGGAACTAATGAAAAACTGTTTTTT; cdr3_aa: CASSEHRGTNEKLFF
v_call: TRBV2; cdr3_length: 13; clone_size: NA; d_call: NA; j_call: TRBJ1-1; cdr3_nt: TGTGCCAGCAGTGAAGGGGTGAACACTGAAGCTTTCTTT; cdr3_aa: CASSEGVNTEAFF
v_call: TRBV30; cdr3_length: 14; clone_size: NA; d_call: NA; j_call: TRBJ2-4; cdr3_nt: TGTGCCTGGAATCCGATGGGGGCCAAAAACATTCAGTACTTC; cdr3_aa: CAWNPMGAKNIQYF
v_call: TRBV29-1; cdr3_length: 11; clone_size: NA; d_call: NA; j_call: TRBJ1-1; cdr3_nt: TGCAGCGTTGACGAAGGGACTGAAGCTTTCTTT; cdr3_aa: CSVDEGTEAFF
v_call: TRBV7-2; cdr3_length: 13; clone_size: NA; d_call: NA; j_call: TRBJ2-1; cdr3_nt: TGTGCCAGCAGCTTAGGGCAGTTCAATGAGCAGTTCTTC; cdr3_aa: CASSLGQFNEQFF
v_call: TRBV11-2; cdr3_length: 13; clone_size: once; d_call: NA; j_call: TRBJ2-2; cdr3_nt: TGTGCCAGCAGCTCACCTCGCGCGGGGGAGCTGTTTTTT; cdr3_aa: CASSSPRAGELFF
v_call: TRBV25-1; cdr3_length: 13; clone_size: once; d_call: TRBD1; j_call: TRBJ1-1; cdr3_nt: TGTGCCAGTAACAGGGGGCGAGAATCTGAAGCTTTCTTT; cdr3_aa: CASNRGRESEAFF
v_call: TRBV7-2; cdr3_length: 17; clone_size: NA; d_call: NA; j_call: TRBJ2-7; cdr3_nt: TGTGCCAGCAGCTTAAAGGGGCCGGAACAGCGTTTCCACGAGCAGTACTTC; cdr3_aa: CASSLKGPEQRFHEQYF
v_call: TRBV2; cdr3_length: 15; clone_size: NA; d_call: NA; j_call: TRBJ1-2; cdr3_nt: TGTGCCAGCAGCCCTCTTTTGCGTGCTAACTATGGCTACACCTTC; cdr3_aa: CASSPLLRANYGYTF
v_call: TRBV19; cdr3_length: 16; clone_size: NA; d_call: NA; j_call: TRBJ1-5; cdr3_nt: TGTGCCAGTACCACCCAGGCGGGGGTAGGATATCAGCCCCAGCATTTT; cdr3_aa: CASTTQAGVGYQPQHF
v_call: TRBV15; cdr3_length: 14; clone_size: NA; d_call: NA; j_call: TRBJ1-2; cdr3_nt: TGTGCCACCAGCAGAGATTACGGGGCGGGCGGCTACACCTTC; cdr3_aa: CATSRDYGAGGYTF
v_call: TRBV6-2/TRBV6-3; cdr3_length: 15; clone_size: NA; d_call: TRBD2; j_call: TRBJ2-1; cdr3_nt: TGTGCCAGCAGCCAGGGGGCTAGCGGGAGGATTGAGCAGTTCTTC; cdr3_aa: CASSQGASGRIEQFF
v_call: TRBV5-1; cdr3_length: 15; clone_size: once; d_call: NA; j_call: TRBJ2-1; cdr3_nt: TGCGCCAGCAGCTTGACGGGCCATTCCTACAATGAGCAGTTCTTC; cdr3_aa: CASSLTGHSYNEQFF